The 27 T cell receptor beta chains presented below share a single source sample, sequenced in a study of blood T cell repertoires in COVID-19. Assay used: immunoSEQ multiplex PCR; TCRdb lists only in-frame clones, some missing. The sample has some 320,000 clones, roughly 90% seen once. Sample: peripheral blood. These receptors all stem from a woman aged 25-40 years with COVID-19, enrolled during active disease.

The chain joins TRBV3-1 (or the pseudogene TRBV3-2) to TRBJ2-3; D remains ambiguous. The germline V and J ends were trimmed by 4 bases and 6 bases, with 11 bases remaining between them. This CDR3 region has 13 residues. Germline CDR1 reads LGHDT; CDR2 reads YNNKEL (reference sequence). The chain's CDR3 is CASSPYLGDTQYF. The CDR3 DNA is TGTGCCAGCAGCCCGTACCTCGGGGATACGCAGTATTTT.

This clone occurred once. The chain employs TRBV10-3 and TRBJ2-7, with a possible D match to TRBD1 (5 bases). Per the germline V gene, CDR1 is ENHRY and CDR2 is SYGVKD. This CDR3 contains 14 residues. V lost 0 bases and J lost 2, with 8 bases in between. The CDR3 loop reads CAISESETAYEQYF. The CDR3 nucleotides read TGTGCCATCAGTGAGTCCGAGACAGCCTACGAGCAGTACTTC.

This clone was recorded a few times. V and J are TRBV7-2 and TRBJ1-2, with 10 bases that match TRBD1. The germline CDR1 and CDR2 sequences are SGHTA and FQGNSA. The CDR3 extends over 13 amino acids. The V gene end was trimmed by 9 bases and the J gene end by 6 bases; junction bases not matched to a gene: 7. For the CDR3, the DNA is TGTGCCAGTTCCCGGGACAGGGGAAATGGCTACACCTTC. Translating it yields CASSRDRGNGYTF.

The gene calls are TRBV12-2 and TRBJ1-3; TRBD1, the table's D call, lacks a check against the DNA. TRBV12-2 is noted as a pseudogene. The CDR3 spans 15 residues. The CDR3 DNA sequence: TGTGCAAGTCGCGAGATACAGGGTTCTGGAAACACCATATATTTT. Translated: CASREIQGSGNTIYF.

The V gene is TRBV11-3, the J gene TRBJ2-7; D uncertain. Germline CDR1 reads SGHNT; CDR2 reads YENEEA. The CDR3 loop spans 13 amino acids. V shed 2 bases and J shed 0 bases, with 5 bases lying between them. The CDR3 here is CASSLTASYEQYF. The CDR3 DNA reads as TGTGCCAGCAGCTTAACTGCCTCCTACGAGCAGTACTTC.

Here the CDR3 reads CASSIGREYGYTF. The CDR3 DNA reads TGTGCCAGTAGTATAGGACGGGAGTATGGCTACACCTTC. The rearrangement uses TRBV19 and TRBJ1-2, with D hard to call. Trimming took off 1 base at V and 5 bases at J, with 8 bases between the two ends. The CDR3 length is 13 residues. Looked up from germline, CDR1 is LNHDA and CDR2 is SQIVND (reference sequence).

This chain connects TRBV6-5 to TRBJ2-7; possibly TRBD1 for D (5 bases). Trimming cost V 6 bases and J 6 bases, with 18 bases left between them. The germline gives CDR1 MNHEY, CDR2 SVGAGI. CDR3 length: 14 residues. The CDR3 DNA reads TGTGCCAGCAGACTACGGCAGGGTGTTGCCGAGCAGTACTTC. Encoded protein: CASRLRQGVAEQYF.

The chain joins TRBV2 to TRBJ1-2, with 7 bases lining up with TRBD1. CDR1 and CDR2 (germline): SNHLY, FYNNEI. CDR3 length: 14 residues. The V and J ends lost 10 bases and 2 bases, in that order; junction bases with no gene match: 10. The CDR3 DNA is TGTGCCAAGAAGAGGCCGGGACAGAACTATGGCTACACCTTC. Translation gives CAKKRPGQNYGYTF. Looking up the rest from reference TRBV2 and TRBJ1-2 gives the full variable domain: EPEVTQTPSHQVTQMGQEVILRCVPISNHLYFYWYRQILGQKVEFLVSFYNNEISEKSEIFDDQFSVERPDGSNFTLKIRSTKLEDSAMYFCAKKRPGQNYGYTFGSGTRLTVV.

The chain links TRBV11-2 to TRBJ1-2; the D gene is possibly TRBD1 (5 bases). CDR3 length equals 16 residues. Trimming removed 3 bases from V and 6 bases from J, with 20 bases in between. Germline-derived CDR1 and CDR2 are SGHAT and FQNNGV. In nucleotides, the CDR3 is TGTGCCAGCAGCTTTACCCCAATGGGGGGTCGGAATGGCTACACCTTC. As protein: CASSFTPMGGRNGYTF.

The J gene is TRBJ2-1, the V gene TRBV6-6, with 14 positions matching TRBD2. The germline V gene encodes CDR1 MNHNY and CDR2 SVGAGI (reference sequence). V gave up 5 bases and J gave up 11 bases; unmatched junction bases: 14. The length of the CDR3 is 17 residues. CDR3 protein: CASSQPGTSGGPWKQFF. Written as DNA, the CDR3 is TGTGCCAGCAGTCAACCCGGGACTAGCGGGGGCCCCTGGAAGCAGTTCTTC.

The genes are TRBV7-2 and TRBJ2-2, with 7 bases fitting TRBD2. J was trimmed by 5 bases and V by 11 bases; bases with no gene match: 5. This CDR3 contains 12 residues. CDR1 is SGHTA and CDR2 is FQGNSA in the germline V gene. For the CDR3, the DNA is TGTGCCGCGGGAGCGGGGACCGGGGAGCTGTTTTTT. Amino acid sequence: CAAGAGTGELFF.

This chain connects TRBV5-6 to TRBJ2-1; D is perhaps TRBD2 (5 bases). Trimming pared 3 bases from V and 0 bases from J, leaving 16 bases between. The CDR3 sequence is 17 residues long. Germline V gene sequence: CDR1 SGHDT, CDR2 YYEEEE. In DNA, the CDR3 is TGTGCCAGCAGCTCACTAGGGCTTCGGGTCTCCTACAATGAGCAGTTCTTC. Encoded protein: CASSSLGLRVSYNEQFF.

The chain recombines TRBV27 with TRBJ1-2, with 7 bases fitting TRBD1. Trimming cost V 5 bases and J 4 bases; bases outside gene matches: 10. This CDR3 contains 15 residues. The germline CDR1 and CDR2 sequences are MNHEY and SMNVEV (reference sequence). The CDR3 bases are TGTGCCAGCAGTCCCAGTAACAGGGGATTCTATGGCTACACCTTC. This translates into CASSPSNRGFYGYTF.

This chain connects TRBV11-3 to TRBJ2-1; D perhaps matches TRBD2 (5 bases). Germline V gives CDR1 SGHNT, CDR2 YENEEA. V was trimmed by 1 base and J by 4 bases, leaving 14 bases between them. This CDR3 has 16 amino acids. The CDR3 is CASSLGGIGSYNEQFF. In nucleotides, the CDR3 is TGTGCCAGCAGCTTAGGAGGGATTGGGTCATACAATGAGCAGTTCTTC.

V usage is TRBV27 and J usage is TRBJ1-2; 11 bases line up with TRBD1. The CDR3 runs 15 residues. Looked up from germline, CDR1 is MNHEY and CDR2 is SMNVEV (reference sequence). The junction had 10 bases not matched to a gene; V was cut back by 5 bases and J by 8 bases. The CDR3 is CASSIRTGGAGGYTF. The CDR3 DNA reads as TGTGCCAGCAGTATCCGGACAGGGGGCGCGGGGGGCTACACCTTC.

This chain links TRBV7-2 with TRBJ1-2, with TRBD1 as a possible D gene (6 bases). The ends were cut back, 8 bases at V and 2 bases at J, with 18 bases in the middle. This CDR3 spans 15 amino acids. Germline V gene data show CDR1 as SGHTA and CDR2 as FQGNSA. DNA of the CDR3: TGTGCCAGCTACCCCTCCCCTACAGGGAACTATGGCTACACCTTC. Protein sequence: CASYPSPTGNYGYTF.

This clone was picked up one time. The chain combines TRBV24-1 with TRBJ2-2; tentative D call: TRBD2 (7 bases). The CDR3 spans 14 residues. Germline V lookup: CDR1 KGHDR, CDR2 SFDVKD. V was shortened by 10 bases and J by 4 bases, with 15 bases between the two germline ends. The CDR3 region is CATRSGTLTGELFF. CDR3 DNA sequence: TGTGCCACACGGAGCGGGACACTCACCGGGGAGCTGTTTTTT.

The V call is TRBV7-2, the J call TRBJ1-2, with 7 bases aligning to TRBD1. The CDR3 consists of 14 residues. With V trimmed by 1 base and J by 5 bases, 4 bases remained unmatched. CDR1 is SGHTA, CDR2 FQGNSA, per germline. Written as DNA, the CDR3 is TGTGCCAGCAGCTTAGAGGGGGCGGGGTATGGCTACACCTTC. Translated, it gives CASSLEGAGYGYTF.

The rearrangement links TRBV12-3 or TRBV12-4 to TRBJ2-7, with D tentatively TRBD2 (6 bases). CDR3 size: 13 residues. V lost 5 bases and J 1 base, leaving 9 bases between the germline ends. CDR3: CASSPGTSYEQYF. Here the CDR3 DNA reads TGTGCCAGCAGTCCGGGGACTTCCTACGAGCAGTACTTC.

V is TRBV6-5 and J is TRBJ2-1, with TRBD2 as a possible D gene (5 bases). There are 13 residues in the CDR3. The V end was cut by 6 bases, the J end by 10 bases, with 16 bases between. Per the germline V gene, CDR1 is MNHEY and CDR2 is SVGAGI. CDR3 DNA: TGTGCCAGCAGCAGATCTTATTCTAGCGAGCAGTTCTTC. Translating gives CASSRSYSSEQFF.

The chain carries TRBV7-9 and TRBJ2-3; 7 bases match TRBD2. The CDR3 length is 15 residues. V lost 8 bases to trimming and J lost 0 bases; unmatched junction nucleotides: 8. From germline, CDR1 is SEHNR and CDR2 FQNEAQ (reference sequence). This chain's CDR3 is CASPPSGGSTDTQYF. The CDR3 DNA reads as TGTGCCAGCCCCCCTTCCGGGGGGAGCACAGATACGCAGTATTTT.

The CDR3 DNA sequence: TGCGCCAGCAGCCAAGGTGGGGAGGGTACCAATCAGCCCCAGCATTTT. Amino acid sequence: CASSQGGEGTNQPQHF. This chain joins TRBV4-1 and TRBJ1-5; no reliable D call. The V and J ends lost 1 base and 3 bases respectively, with 13 bases between them. There are 16 residues in the CDR3. The V gene's germline CDR1 is MGHRA and CDR2 YSYEKL.

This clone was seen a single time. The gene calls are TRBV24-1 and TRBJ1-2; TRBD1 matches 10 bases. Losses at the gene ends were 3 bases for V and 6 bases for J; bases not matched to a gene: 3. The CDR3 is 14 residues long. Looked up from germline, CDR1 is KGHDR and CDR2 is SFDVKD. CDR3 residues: CATSDDRGRDGYTF. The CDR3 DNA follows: TGTGCCACCAGTGATGACAGGGGGCGGGATGGCTACACCTTC.

The CDR3, as DNA: TGTGCCAGCAGACTCCCTCCCGAGGGACAGTGGAGACAGCCCCAGCATTTT. Its translation: CASRLPPEGQWRQPQHF. This chain links TRBV28 with TRBJ1-5; 7 nucleotides agree with TRBD1. This CDR3 comprises 17 residues. From germline, CDR1 is MDHEN and CDR2 SYDVKM. J gave up 7 bases and V 6 bases, and 18 bases lay outside the gene matches.

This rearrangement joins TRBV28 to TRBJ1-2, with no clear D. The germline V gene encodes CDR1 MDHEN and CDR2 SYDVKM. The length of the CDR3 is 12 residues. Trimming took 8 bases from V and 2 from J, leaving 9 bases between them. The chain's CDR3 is CASEEGNYGYTF. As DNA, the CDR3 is TGTGCCAGCGAAGAGGGAAACTATGGCTACACCTTC.

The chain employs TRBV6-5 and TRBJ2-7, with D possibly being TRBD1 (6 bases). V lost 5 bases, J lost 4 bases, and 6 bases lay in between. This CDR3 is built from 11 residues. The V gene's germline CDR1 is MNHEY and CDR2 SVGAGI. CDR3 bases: TGTGCCAGCAGTACAGGGTACGAGCAGTACTTC. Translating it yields CASSTGYEQYF.

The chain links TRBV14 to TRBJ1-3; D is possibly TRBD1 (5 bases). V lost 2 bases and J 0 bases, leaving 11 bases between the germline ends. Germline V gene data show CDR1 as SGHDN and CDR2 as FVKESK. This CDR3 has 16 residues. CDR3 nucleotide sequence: TGTGCCAGCAGCCAACACAAGGGGTTCTCTGGAAACACCATATATTTT. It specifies CASSQHKGFSGNTIYF.